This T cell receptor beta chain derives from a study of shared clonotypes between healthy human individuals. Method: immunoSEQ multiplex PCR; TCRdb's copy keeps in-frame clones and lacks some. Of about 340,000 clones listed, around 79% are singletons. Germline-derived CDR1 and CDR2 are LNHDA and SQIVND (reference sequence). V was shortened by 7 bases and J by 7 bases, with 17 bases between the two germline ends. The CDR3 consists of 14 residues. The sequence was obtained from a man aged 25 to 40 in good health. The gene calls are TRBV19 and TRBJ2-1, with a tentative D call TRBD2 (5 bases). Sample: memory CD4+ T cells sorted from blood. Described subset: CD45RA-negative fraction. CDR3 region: CASNNFREGNEQFF. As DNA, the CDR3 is TGTGCCAGTAATAATTTTAGAGAGGGAAATGAGCAGTTCTTC.